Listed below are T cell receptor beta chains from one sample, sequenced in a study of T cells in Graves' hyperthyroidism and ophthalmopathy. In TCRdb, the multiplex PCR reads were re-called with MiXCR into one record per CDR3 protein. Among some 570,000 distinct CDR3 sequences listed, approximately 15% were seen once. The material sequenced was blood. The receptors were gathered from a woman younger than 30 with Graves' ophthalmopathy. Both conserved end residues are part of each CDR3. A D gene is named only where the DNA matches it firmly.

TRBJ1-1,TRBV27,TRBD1,CASSAGGVVMNTEAFF
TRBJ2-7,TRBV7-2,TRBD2,CASSFIAGMVDEQYF
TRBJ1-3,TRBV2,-,CASTLDSGNTIYF
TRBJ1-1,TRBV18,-,CASSPREEVYTEAFF
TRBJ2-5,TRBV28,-,CASSPGAKISETQYF
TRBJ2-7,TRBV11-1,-,CASSQVGSVGQYF
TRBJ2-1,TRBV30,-,CASVDGVINEQFF
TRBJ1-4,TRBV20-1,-,CSALRGRGINEKLFF
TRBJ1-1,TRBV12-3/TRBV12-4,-,CASSPRDTSGHLNTEAFF
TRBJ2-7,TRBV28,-,CASSLGGSGTERYEQYF
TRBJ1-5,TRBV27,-,CASSFAGQGSNQPQHF
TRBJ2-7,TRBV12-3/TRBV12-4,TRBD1,CASSYGQGLPYEQYF
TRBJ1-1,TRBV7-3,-,CASSLRQRNTEAFF
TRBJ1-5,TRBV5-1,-,CASSPVAGGGNQPQHF
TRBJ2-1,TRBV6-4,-,CASSQGTTLNNEQFF
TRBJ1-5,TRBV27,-,CASSFNSRNGGGNQPQHF
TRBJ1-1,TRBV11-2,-,CASSKRGSGTEAFF
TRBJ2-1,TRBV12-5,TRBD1,CASGLGQGKYNEQFF
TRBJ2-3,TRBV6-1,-,CASRRNTDTQYF
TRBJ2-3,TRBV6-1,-,CASSYRIGQQYF
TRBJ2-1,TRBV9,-,CASSVGAGLNEQFF
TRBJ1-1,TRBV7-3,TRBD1,CASSPRGGDRNMNTEAFF
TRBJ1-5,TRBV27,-,CASSPPEGEGNQPQHF
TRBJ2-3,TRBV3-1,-,CASSSEEGGTDTQYF
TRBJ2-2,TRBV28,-,CASLGGNTGELFF
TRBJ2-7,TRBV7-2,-,CASSLGGGGGRNYEQYF
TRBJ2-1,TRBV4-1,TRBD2,CASSLRTSGRAPNYNEQFF
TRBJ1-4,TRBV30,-,CAWTGGPLANEKLFF
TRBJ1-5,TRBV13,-,CASSLGITGFQPQHF
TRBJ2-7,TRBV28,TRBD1,CASSFRDRDSGQYF
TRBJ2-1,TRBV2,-,CASSESVSAVSYNEQFF
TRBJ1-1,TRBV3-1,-,CASNHLGLEAFF
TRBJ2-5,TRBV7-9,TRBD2,CASAPGLAKETQYF
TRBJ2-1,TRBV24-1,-,CATSTPWNGEQFF
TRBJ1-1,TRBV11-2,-,CASSIRGSEAFF
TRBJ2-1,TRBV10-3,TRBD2,CAISPLLAGEGGEQFF
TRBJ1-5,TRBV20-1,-,CSVGQGADHNQPQHF
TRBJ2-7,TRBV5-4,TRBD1,CASSFESTGFVREQYF
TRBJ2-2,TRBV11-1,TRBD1,CASSSPGGWTGELFF
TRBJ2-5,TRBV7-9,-,CASSPFSRQETQYF
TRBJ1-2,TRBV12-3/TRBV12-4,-,CASSPGGLSYGYTF
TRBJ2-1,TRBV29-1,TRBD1,CSALRDRGGGQFF
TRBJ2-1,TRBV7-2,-,CASSPDGPLLSYNEQFF
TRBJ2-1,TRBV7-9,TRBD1,CASSWDSHNEQFF
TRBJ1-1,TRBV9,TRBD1,CASSVGGGTGTEAFF
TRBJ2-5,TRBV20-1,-,CSARVNRVLPRETQYF
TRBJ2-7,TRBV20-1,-,CSARDLVSSYEQYF
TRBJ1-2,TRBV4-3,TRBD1,CASSPRTGSGYGYTF
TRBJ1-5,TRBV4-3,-,CASSQDVARAQHF
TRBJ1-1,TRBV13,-,CASRSEMNTEAFF
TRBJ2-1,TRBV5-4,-,CASSNPLTGRKYNEQFF
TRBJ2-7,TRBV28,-,CASSSFAISYEQYF
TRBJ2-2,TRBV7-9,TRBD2,CASSTRGLAGTGELFF
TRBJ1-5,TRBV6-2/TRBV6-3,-,CASRHLQGPNQPQHF
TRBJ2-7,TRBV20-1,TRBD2,CSARGLAAPGDEQYF
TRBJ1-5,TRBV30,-,CAWSAYSNQPQHF